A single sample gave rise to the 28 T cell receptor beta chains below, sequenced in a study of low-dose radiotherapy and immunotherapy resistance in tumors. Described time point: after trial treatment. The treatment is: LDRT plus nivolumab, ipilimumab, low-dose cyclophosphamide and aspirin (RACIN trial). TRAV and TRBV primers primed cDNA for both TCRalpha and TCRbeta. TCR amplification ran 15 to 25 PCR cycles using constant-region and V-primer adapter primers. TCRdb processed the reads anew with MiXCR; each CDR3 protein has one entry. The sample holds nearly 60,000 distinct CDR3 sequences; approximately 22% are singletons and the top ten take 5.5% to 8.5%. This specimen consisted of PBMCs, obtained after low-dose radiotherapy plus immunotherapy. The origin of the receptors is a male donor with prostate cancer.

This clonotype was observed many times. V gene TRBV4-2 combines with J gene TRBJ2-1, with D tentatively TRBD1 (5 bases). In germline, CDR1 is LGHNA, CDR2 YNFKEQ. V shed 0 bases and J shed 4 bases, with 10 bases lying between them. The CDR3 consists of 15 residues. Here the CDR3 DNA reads TGTGCCAGCAGCCAAGACAGGGTTGGATACAATGAGCAGTTCTTC. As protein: CASSQDRVGYNEQFF.

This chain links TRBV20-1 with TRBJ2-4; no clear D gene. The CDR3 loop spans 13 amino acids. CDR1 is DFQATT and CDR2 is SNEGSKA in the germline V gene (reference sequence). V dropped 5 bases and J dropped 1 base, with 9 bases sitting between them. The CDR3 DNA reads TGCAGTGCTGAACTTGCGGCCAAAAACATTCAGTACTTC. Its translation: CSAELAAKNIQYF.

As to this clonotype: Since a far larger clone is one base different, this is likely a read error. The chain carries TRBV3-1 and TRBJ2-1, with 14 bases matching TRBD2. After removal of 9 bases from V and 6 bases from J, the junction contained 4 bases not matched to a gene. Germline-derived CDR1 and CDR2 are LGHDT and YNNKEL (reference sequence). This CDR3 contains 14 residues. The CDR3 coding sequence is TGTGCCAGGACTAGCGGGGGGGAAATCAATGAGCAGTTCTTC. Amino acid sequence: CARTSGGEINEQFF.

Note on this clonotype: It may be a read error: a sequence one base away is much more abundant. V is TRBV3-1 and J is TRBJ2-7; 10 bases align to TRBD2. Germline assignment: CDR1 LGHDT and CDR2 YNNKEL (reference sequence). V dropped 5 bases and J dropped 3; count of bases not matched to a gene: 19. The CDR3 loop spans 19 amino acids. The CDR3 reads CASSSDRAQLAGGNYEQYF. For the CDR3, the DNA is TGTGCCAGCAGCTCTGACAGGGCTCAATTAGCGGGAGGAAACTACGAGCAGTACTTC.

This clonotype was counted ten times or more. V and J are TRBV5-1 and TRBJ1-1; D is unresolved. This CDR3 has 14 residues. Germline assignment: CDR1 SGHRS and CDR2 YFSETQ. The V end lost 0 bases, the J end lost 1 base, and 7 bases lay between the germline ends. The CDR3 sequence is CASSLGGSNTEAFF. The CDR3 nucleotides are TGCGCCAGCAGCTTGGGGGGTTCGAACACTGAAGCTTTCTTT. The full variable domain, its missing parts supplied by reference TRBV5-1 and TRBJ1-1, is KAGVTQTPRYLIKTRGQQVTLSCSPISGHRSVSWYQQTPGQGLQFLFEYFSETQRNKGNFPGRFSGRQFSNSRSEMNVSTLELGDSALYLCASSLGGSNTEAFFGQGTRLTVV.

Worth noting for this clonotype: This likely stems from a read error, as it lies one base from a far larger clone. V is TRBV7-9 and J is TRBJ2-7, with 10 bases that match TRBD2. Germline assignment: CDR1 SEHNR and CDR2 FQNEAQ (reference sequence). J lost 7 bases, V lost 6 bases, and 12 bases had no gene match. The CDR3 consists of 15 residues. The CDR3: CASRKAGGSYNEQYF. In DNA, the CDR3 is TGTGCCAGCAGGAAAGCGGGAGGGTCATACAATGAGCAGTACTTC.

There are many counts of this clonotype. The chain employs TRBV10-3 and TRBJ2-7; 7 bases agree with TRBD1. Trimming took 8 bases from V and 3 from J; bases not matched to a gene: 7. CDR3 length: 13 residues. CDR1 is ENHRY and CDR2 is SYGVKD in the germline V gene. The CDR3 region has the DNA TGTGCCATCGGGTCGACAGGGCACTACGAGCAGTACTTC. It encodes CAIGSTGHYEQYF.

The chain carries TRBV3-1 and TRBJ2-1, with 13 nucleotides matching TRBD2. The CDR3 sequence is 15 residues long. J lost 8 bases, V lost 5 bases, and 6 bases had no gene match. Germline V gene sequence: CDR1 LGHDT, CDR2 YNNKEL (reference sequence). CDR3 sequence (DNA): TGTGCCAGCAGCACTCGGACTAGCGGGAGCTATGAGCAGTTCTTC. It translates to CASSTRTSGSYEQFF.

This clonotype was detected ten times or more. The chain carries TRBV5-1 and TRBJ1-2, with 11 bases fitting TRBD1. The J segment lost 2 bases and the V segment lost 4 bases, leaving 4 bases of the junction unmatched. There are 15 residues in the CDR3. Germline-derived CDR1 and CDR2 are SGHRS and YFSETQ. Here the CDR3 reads CASSLGTGGNYGYTF. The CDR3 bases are TGCGCCAGCAGCCTAGGGACAGGGGGGAACTATGGCTACACCTTC.

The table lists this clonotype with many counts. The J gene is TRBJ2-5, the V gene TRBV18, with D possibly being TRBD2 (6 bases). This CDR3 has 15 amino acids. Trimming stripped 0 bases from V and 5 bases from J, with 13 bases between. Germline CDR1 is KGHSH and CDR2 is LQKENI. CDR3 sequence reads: CASSPPMGRRETQYF. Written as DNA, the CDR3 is TGTGCCAGCTCACCACCGATGGGGAGGAGGGAGACCCAGTACTTC.

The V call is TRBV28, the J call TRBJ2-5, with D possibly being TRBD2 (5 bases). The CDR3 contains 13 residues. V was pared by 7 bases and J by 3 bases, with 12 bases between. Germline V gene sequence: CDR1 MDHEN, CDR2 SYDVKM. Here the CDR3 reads CASTSGPKETQYF. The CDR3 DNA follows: TGTGCCAGCACGAGCGGACCAAAAGAGACCCAGTACTTC.

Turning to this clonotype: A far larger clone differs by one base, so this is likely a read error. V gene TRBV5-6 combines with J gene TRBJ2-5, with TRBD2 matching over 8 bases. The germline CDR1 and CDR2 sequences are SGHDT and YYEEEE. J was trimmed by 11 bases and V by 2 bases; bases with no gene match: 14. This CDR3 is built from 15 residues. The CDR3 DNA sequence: TGTGCCAGCAGCTTCGGCGGGAGGACATACAATGAGCAGTACTTC. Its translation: CASSFGGRTYNEQYF.

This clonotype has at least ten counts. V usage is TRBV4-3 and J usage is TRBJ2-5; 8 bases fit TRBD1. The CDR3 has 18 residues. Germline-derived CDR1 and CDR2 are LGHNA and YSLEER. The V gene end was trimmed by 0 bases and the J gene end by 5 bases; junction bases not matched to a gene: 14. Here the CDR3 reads CASSQESRSGGLGETQYF. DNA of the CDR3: TGCGCCAGCAGCCAAGAATCGAGGTCAGGGGGCTTGGGGGAGACCCAGTACTTC.

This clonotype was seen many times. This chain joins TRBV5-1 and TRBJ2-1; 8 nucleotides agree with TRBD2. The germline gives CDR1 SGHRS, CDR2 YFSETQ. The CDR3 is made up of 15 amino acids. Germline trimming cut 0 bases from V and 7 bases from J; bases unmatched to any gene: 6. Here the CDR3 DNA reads TGCGCCAGCAGCTTGGATAGCGGGGCGACAAATGAGCAGTTCTTC. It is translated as CASSLDSGATNEQFF.

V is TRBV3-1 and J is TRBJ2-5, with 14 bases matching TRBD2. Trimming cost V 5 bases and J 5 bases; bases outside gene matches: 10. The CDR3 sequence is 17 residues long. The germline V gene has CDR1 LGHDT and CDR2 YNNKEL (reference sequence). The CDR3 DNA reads TGTGCCAGCAGCGGAAGGGGACTAGCGGGAGATTCGGAGACCCAGTACTTC. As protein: CASSGRGLAGDSETQYF.

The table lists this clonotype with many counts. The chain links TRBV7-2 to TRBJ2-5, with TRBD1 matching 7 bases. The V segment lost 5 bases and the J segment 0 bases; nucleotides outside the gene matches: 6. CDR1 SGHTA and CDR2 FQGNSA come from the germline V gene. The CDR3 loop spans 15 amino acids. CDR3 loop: CASSTRTGNQETQYF. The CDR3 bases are TGTGCCAGCAGCACCCGGACAGGAAACCAAGAGACCCAGTACTTC.

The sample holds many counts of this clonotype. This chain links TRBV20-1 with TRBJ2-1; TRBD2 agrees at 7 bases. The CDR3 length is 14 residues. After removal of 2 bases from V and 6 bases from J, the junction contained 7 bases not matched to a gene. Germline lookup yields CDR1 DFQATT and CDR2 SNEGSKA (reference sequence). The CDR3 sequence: CSARLASGTNEQFF. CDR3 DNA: TGCAGTGCTAGATTGGCTAGCGGCACCAATGAGCAGTTCTTC.

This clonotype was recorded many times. CDR3 sequence reads: CASSQSVQNTEAFF. In DNA form, the CDR3 reads TGCGCCAGCAGCCAATCTGTCCAGAACACTGAAGCTTTCTTT. The chain combines TRBV4-1 with TRBJ1-1; D remains unclear. V was shortened by 2 bases and J by 1 base, with 8 bases between the two germline ends. The germline V gene encodes CDR1 MGHRA and CDR2 YSYEKL. This CDR3 contains 14 residues.

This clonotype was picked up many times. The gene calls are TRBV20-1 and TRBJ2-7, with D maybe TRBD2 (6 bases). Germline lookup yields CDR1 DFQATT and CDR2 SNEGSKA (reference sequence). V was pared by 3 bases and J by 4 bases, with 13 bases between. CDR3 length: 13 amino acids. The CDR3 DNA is TGCAGTGCTAGTTTAAGGCGGGGTTACGAGCAGTACTTC. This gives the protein CSASLRRGYEQYF.

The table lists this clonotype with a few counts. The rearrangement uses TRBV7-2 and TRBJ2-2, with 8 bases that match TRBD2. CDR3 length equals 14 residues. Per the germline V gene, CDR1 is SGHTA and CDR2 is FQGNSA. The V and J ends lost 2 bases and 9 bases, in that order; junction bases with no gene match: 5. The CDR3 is CASSLRRGGRELFF. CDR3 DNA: TGTGCCAGCAGCTTACGTCGGGGGGGCCGGGAGCTGTTTTTT.

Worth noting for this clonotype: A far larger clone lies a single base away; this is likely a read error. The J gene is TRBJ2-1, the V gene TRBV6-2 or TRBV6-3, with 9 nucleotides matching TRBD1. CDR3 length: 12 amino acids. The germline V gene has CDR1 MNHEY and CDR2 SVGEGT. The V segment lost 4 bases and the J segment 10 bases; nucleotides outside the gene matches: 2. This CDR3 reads CASSWTGVEQFF. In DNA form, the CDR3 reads TGTGCCAGCAGTTGGACAGGGGTCGAGCAGTTCTTC.

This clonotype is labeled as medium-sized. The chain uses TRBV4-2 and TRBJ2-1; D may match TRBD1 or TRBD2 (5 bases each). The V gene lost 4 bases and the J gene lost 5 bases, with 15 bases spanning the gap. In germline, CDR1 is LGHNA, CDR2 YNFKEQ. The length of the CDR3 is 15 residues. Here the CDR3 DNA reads TGTGCCAGCAGCCCGAAACGGGACGGGAACAATGAGCAGTTCTTC. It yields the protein CASSPKRDGNNEQFF.

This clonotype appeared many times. The CDR3 loop reads CASSSVQGLETQYF. The CDR3, as DNA: TGCGCCAGCAGCTCTGTGCAGGGACTCGAGACCCAGTACTTC. The V and J genes are TRBV5-1 and TRBJ2-5; a possible D gene is TRBD2 (6 bases). Per the germline V gene, CDR1 is SGHRS and CDR2 is YFSETQ. Trimming cost V 3 bases and J 5 bases, with 14 bases left between them. This CDR3 spans 14 amino acids.

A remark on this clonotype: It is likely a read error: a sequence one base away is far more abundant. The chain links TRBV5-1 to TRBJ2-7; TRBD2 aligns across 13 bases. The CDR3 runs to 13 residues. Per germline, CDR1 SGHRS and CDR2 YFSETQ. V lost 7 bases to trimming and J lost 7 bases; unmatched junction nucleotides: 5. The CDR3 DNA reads TGCGCCAGCTGTCGACTAGCGGGAGGAGAGCAGTACTTC. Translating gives CASCRLAGGEQYF.

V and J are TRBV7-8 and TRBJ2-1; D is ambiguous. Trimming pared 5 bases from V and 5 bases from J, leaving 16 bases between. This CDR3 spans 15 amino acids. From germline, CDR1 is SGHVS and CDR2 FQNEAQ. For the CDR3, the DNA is TGTGCCAGCAGCAGGCATGGGCTACCGGACAATGAGCAGTTCTTC. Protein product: CASSRHGLPDNEQFF.

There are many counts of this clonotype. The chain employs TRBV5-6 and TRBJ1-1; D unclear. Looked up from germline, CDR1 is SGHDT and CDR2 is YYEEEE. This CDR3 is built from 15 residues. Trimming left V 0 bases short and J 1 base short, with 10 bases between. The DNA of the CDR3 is TGTGCCAGCAGCTTGGCGCCACGCACGAACACTGAAGCTTTCTTT. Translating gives CASSLAPRTNTEAFF.

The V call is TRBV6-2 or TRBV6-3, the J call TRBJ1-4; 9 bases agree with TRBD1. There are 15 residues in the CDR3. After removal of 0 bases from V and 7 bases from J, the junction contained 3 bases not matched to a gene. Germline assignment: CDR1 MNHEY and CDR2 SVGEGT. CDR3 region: CASSYSGTGSEKLFF. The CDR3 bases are TGTGCCAGCAGTTACTCCGGGACAGGGAGTGAAAAACTGTTTTTT.

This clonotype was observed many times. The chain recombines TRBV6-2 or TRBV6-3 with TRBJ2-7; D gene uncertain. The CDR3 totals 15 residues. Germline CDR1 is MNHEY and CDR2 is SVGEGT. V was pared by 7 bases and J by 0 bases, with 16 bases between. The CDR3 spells CASTPRGGFSYEQYF. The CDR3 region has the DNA TGTGCCAGCACCCCGCGAGGCGGATTCTCCTACGAGCAGTACTTC.